Here is one T cell receptor beta chain with its context. Its target is unknown. The sample comes from a study of T-cell memory formation after mild COVID-19. Notes on the study in general: A balance of CD4 and CD8 characterized clones contracting day 15 to 85, whereas later expanders leaned CD4+. Whether day 37 second-wave clones are SARS-CoV-2-specific was not confirmed.

The germline CDR1 and CDR2 sequences are LGHDT and YNNKEL (reference sequence). The CDR3 consists of 16 residues. V was clipped by 4 bases and J by 1 base, with 11 bases between them. TCRdb redid the calling of the 5' RACE reads with MiXCR, one entry per CDR3 protein. The sample has roughly 560,000 distinct CDR3 sequences, around 20% seen once. The sequencing input was PBMCs or a T cell subset sorted from them (not recorded which). The V call is TRBV3-1, the J call TRBJ1-6; TRBD1 might be the D (6 bases). This TCR derives from an adult woman who had mild COVID-19 (a few samples of this study predate the infection). Cell type and time point are not known. The CDR3 region is CASSRSRGSYNSPLHF. CDR3 nucleotides: TGTGCCAGCAGCCGATCCAGGGGATCCTATAATTCACCCCTCCACTTT.